The rows below give T cell receptor beta chains drawn from one sample of a study of CD8+ T cells in alopecia areata. The table came from immunoSEQ multiplex PCR; TCRdb's copy has only in-frame clones and leaves some out. The sample carries about 210,000 clones, 66% recorded once. The specimen comprised CD4+ T cells sorted from blood, sampled around week 46, from a patient treated with tofacitinib. The receptors derive from a human donor with alopecia areata. Both conserved end residues are trimmed from each CDR3. Fields, in order: V gene, J gene, D gene, CDR3 protein. D genes are given only for firm matches.

V: TRBV5-1; J: TRBJ2-6; D: TRBD2; CDR3: ASSLASGSGVVLT
V: TRBV2; J: TRBJ1-4; D: NA; CDR3: ASSGESAGRNEKLF
V: TRBV11-2; J: TRBJ2-6; D: NA; CDR3: ASSKARTVSGANVLT
V: TRBV15; J: TRBJ1-1; D: TRBD1; CDR3: ATSRGQGGTEAF
V: TRBV5-1; J: TRBJ1-2; D: TRBD1; CDR3: ASSLPQGDAGYT
V: TRBV30; J: TRBJ1-5; D: NA; CDR3: AWSLGQGGQPQH
V: TRBV29-1; J: TRBJ1-1; D: TRBD1; CDR3: SVKGGLNTEAF
V: TRBV2; J: TRBJ2-7; D: NA; CDR3: ASGGRGIGEQY
V: TRBV7-9; J: TRBJ2-7; D: TRBD1; CDR3: ASSPDRGSSSYEQY
V: TRBV30; J: TRBJ1-4; D: NA; CDR3: AWSVLDSEKLF
V: TRBV2; J: TRBJ1-1; D: NA; CDR3: ASAMETEAF
V: TRBV27; J: TRBJ1-6; D: NA; CDR3: ASSSRENSPLH
V: TRBV10-3; J: TRBJ2-2; D: NA; CDR3: AIRPGQRTGELF
V: TRBV2; J: TRBJ2-3; D: TRBD1; CDR3: ASSQTGGDTQY
V: TRBV5-1; J: TRBJ2-5; D: NA; CDR3: ASSLESSVVPGKTQY
V: TRBV4-2; J: TRBJ2-1; D: TRBD1; CDR3: ASSPRDRGNEQF
V: TRBV29-1; J: TRBJ1-1; D: TRBD1; CDR3: SVKGAQRNTEAF
V: TRBV30; J: TRBJ2-2; D: TRBD1; CDR3: AWRTGYTGELF
V: TRBV7-8; J: TRBJ2-2; D: TRBD2; CDR3: ASEGGDTGELF
V: TRBV7-2; J: TRBJ2-7; D: NA; CDR3: ASSLDAGTMGEQY
V: TRBV14; J: TRBJ1-6; D: NA; CDR3: ASSQDVTSSPLH
V: TRBV2; J: TRBJ2-5; D: TRBD2; CDR3: ASSERGSGGLETQY
V: TRBV30; J: TRBJ1-2; D: TRBD1; CDR3: AWSGTGRHGYT
V: TRBV4-3; J: TRBJ2-1; D: TRBD2; CDR3: ASSQDERGSFSYNEQF
V: TRBV30; J: TRBJ1-1; D: TRBD1; CDR3: AWSKGQPGTEAF
V: TRBV6-5; J: TRBJ2-3; D: NA; CDR3: ASSYGPGVSTDTQY
V: TRBV25-1; J: TRBJ2-3; D: NA; CDR3: ASSESASTDTQY
V: TRBV6-6; J: TRBJ1-5; D: NA; CDR3: ASSSLLREPNQPQH
V: TRBV29-1; J: TRBJ2-3; D: TRBD1; CDR3: SVGTGGTDTQY
V: TRBV25-1; J: TRBJ1-2; D: NA; CDR3: ASSESGRSYGYT
V: TRBV29-1; J: TRBJ1-1; D: NA; CDR3: SVLAGGTEAF
V: TRBV7-2; J: TRBJ1-2; D: TRBD1; CDR3: ASSLAGTGGRGYT
V: TRBV10-3; J: TRBJ1-1; D: TRBD1; CDR3: AIRLTGTGRNTEAF
V: TRBV29-1; J: TRBJ2-3; D: TRBD1; CDR3: SVTDRATWDTQY
V: TRBV29-1; J: TRBJ1-1; D: NA; CDR3: SALKDILNTEAF
V: TRBV10-2; J: TRBJ2-1; D: TRBD2; CDR3: ASKRTSGVNEQF
V: TRBV5-1; J: TRBJ2-5; D: TRBD1; CDR3: ASSLGQVKETQY
V: TRBV10-3; J: TRBJ1-1; D: NA; CDR3: AISESDTLQLEAF
V: TRBV11-2; J: TRBJ2-4; D: TRBD1; CDR3: ASSLDGRGLSNIQY
V: TRBV27; J: TRBJ1-5; D: NA; CDR3: ASRGKNQPQH
V: TRBV9; J: TRBJ1-2; D: NA; CDR3: ASSVAEGAGYGYT
V: TRBV6-5; J: TRBJ2-1; D: NA; CDR3: ASSYVGGTYNEQF
V: TRBV29-1; J: TRBJ2-1; D: TRBD2; CDR3: SVVSGGQNEQF
V: TRBV29-1; J: TRBJ2-1; D: NA; CDR3: SVGPVLPPNEQF
V: TRBV18; J: TRBJ1-1; D: NA; CDR3: ASSRYNTEAF
V: TRBV5-1; J: TRBJ2-3; D: TRBD2; CDR3: ASKQRGTSTDTQY
V: TRBV30; J: TRBJ2-5; D: NA; CDR3: AFGTQY
V: TRBV5-1; J: TRBJ2-2; D: NA; CDR3: ASRDGRNTGELF
V: TRBV6-6; J: TRBJ1-1; D: NA; CDR3: ASSFSDSNTEAF
V: TRBV30; J: TRBJ1-1; D: NA; CDR3: AWRGLGTNTEAF
V: TRBV11-2; J: TRBJ2-1; D: NA; CDR3: ASSLDRDNEQF
V: TRBV4-3; J: TRBJ2-7; D: NA; CDR3: ASSQDRTGTYEQY
V: TRBV6-5; J: TRBJ2-7; D: TRBD1; CDR3: ASNVQGADEQY